The entry below gives a single TCR beta chain sequence along with its context. This receptor's antigen is unknown. No quality values exist for individual bases; no much larger clone is one base distant. This sample is drawn from a study of beta chain features in type 1 diabetes (dated by TCRdb to the late 2010s). General notes on the study: Mean age, gender distribution, total cell number and subset yield did not differ between patients and healthy donors. A total of roughly 98,000,000 sorted cells were examined across all samples, and RNA yield correlated strongly with the number of cells per subset. In the study, TCRB repertoires of sorted circulating CD4+ T cell subsets from recently diagnosed type 1 diabetes patients were compared with those of matched healthy donors. Whereas all 30 or so donors provided naive and central memory subsets, regulatory and stem cell-like memory subsets were isolated from just 8 patients and roughly eight healthy donors. General conclusions and limits of the study: A moderate but significant shortening of TCRB CDR3 length was observed in type 1 diabetes patients in all four CD4+ subsets. PCR might favor shorter templates, but patient and control samples were amplified and corrected together, so any skew would affect both groups equally. Only small numbers of individuals were included in the HLA sub-analyses, which left unresolved whether HLA type had any influence on TCRB rearrangement. Because cDNA was sequenced instead of genomic DNA, activated cells with high expression could be over-represented, although the groups did not differ in activation or CD3 levels. Fewer insertions and more nucleotide deletions at VDJ recombination sites were observed in patients with type 1 diabetes, implying thymic rearrangement abnormalities. Naive, central memory and regulatory TCRB repertoires appeared more similar among patients than among healthy donors.

Its CDR3 holds 13 amino acids, cysteine through phenylalanine. Only the CDR3 DNA stays, 39 bases, in frame from base 1. V loses 6 bases of germline sequence and J loses 3 bases, and the interval between the two ends is 9 bases. CDR1 and CDR2 (KGHSH, LQKENI) derive from the germline V gene. A single peripheral blood draw of approximately 100 mL on average was collected from each donor into heparinised tubes. A BD FACSAria II was used to sort naive, central memory, regulatory and stem cell-like memory CD4+ T cells with a panel that included CD45RO, CCR7, CD25, CD127, CD95 and CD27. All sorted populations exceeded 95% purity. PBMCs were separated immediately by Lymphoprep density gradient centrifugation and were stained directly, without being cultured. So that batch effects would be minimized, each experiment stained and sorted samples in pairs, pairing one healthy donor with one patient. The High Capacity cDNA Reverse Transcription Kit was used to reverse transcribe all of the isolated RNA, meaning that expressed TCRB transcripts were what got sequenced. Deep immunoSEQ sequencing was applied to naive, central memory and regulatory T cell samples, giving an average of roughly 3.5 million total reads per sample. Sorted cells were lysed in RLT buffer, and RNA was extracted using DNase-treated RNeasy Micro or Mini kits according to cell number. Each cell subset was processed separately to prevent cross-contamination, with patient and healthy donor samples processed together. The immunoSEQ multiplex PCR was used to amplify TCRB sequences from cDNA, yielding 87-bp fragments that span the CDR3 region. Sequencing of the amplicons was done on the Illumina HiSeq platform. In the source study's methods: Synthetic template baselines were used to correct PCR bias computationally, reads within Hamming distance 2 were collapsed, and singletons that could not be merged were discarded. Reads were aligned against IMGT to assign V, D and J genes, CDR3 length and insertions or deletions at six rearrangement sites. Within each subset, clonotype counts were normalized to sorted cell number, and only after that were true diversity and Gini coefficients computed with the tcR R package. The overlap coefficient, calculated on TCRB nucleotide sequences, was used to quantify repertoire sharing. TCRdb limited this immuneACCESS table to in-frame rearrangements with V and J called. A share of clones is missing; checked studies link under half to unresolved V genes, and the rest is unexplained. That table gives V, J and clone size, and the DNA gave D and trimming. Present in this sample are around 40,000 clones, around 52% of which were seen just once. Over 2% of the sample comes from the top ten.

This sequence originates from a woman younger than 30 in good health. Rearrangement joined TRBV18 to TRBJ1-5, with an unclear D gene assignment. The sequencing sample was made of Tregs from blood. The sample's cell subset or site label, in plain terms: regulatory CD4+ T cells. At the DNA level, the sequence is TGTGCCAGCTCGGCCCAGAACAATCAGCCCCAGCATTTT. This translates into CASSAQNNQPQHF. The CDR3 plus the reference TRBV18 and TRBJ1-5 genes for the other parts give the full variable domain: NAGVMQNPRHLVRRRGQEARLRCSPMKGHSHVYWYRQLPEEGLKFMVYLQKENIIDESGMPKERFSAEFPKEGPSILRIQQVVRGDSAAYFCASSAQNNQPQHFGDGTRLSIL.